These T cell receptor beta chains were read from a single sample in a study of PD-L1 blockade in urothelial cancer. Clones were sequenced by immunoSEQ multiplex PCR, and TCRdb holds only the in-frame ones, with some missing. Of approximately 52,000 clones in the sample, approximately 77% were seen once. Sequenced here: PBMCs, sampled around atezolizumab (anti-PD-L1) treatment. Source of these receptors: a man aged 65 to 85 with urothelial cancer. The CDR3 runs from the conserved cysteine through the conserved F or W. Fields, in order: D gene, clone size, V gene, J gene, CDR3 DNA, CDR3 protein. A D gene is named only where the DNA matches it firmly. Rows may omit the clone size; those that give it use once, few, many or a size class.

d_call: NA
clone_size: NA
v_call: TRBV10-3
j_call: TRBJ2-6
cdr3_nt: TGTGCCATCATGGACAGCTTCTCTGGGGCCAACGTCCTGACTTTC
cdr3_aa: CAIMDSFSGANVLTF

d_call: NA
clone_size: NA
v_call: TRBV18
j_call: TRBJ2-3
cdr3_nt: TGTGCCAGCTCACCAAGCGGGACAGATACGCAGTATTTT
cdr3_aa: CASSPSGTDTQYF

d_call: TRBD1
clone_size: few
v_call: TRBV6-5
j_call: TRBJ1-6
cdr3_nt: TGTGCCAGCAGTACAGGGGGATCCTATAATTCACCCCTCCACTTT
cdr3_aa: CASSTGGSYNSPLHF

d_call: NA
clone_size: NA
v_call: TRBV5-6
j_call: TRBJ2-7
cdr3_nt: TGTGCCACCAACCTCTTGGGACAAGACTACTACGAGCAGTACTTC
cdr3_aa: CATNLLGQDYYEQYF

d_call: NA
clone_size: NA
v_call: TRBV11-3
j_call: TRBJ2-7
cdr3_nt: TGTGCCAGCAGCTTCTCGACAAGAACCTCCTACGAGCAGTACTTC
cdr3_aa: CASSFSTRTSYEQYF

d_call: NA
clone_size: few
v_call: TRBV19
j_call: TRBJ1-2
cdr3_nt: TGTGCCAGTAGTATAGATCCCGGGAAAGGCTACACCTTC
cdr3_aa: CASSIDPGKGYTF

d_call: TRBD1
clone_size: few
v_call: TRBV30
j_call: TRBJ1-1
cdr3_nt: TGTGCCTGGAGCCAGGGGGGTGAAGCTTTCTTT
cdr3_aa: CAWSQGGEAFF

d_call: TRBD1
clone_size: NA
v_call: TRBV18
j_call: TRBJ2-3
cdr3_nt: TGTGCCAGCTCCCTGGGACAGACAGATACGCAGTATTTT
cdr3_aa: CASSLGQTDTQYF

d_call: NA
clone_size: NA
v_call: TRBV7-8
j_call: TRBJ2-1
cdr3_nt: TGTGCCAGCAGCTCCTCCCGCCAGCGCTCCTACAATGAGCAGTTCTTC
cdr3_aa: CASSSSRQRSYNEQFF

d_call: TRBD2
clone_size: NA
v_call: TRBV7-2
j_call: TRBJ2-7
cdr3_nt: TGTGCCAGCAGCTTACAACCGGGAGGTTCCTACGAGCAGTACTTC
cdr3_aa: CASSLQPGGSYEQYF

d_call: TRBD1
clone_size: NA
v_call: TRBV9
j_call: TRBJ1-6
cdr3_nt: TGTGCCAGCAGCGTAGAACGAGGGGGCGCAGCCTATAATTCACCCCTCCACTTT
cdr3_aa: CASSVERGGAAYNSPLHF

d_call: NA
clone_size: NA
v_call: TRBV12-5
j_call: TRBJ2-2
cdr3_nt: TGTGCTAGTGGTTTTATCAGCGGCGGGACCGGGGAGCTGTTTTTT
cdr3_aa: CASGFISGGTGELFF

d_call: NA
clone_size: once
v_call: TRBV6-5
j_call: TRBJ2-3
cdr3_nt: TGTGCCAGCAGTTATAGGACAGCCACAGATACGCAGTATTTT
cdr3_aa: CASSYRTATDTQYF

d_call: TRBD1
clone_size: NA
v_call: TRBV6-1
j_call: TRBJ2-7
cdr3_nt: TGTGCCAGCACCGAGACAGGGGTAAGCTACGAGCAGTACTTC
cdr3_aa: CASTETGVSYEQYF

d_call: TRBD2
clone_size: NA
v_call: TRBV5-1
j_call: TRBJ2-7
cdr3_nt: TGCGCCAGCAGCTTGGGTCTAGCGGGGGGCTCCTACGAGCAGTACTTC
cdr3_aa: CASSLGLAGGSYEQYF

d_call: TRBD1
clone_size: NA
v_call: TRBV4-1
j_call: TRBJ1-1
cdr3_nt: TGCGCCAGCAGCCAACCAACAGGGGGCCAAGTTCAAGCTTTCTTT
cdr3_aa: CASSQPTGGQVQAFF

d_call: NA
clone_size: NA
v_call: TRBV18
j_call: TRBJ2-7
cdr3_nt: TGTGCCAGCTCACCACCCAGCGCCCAGTCCTACGAGCAGTACTTC
cdr3_aa: CASSPPSAQSYEQYF

d_call: NA
clone_size: few
v_call: TRBV7-9
j_call: TRBJ2-1
cdr3_nt: TGTGCCAGCAGCTTAGACGGGTGGGATGAGCAGTTCTTC
cdr3_aa: CASSLDGWDEQFF

d_call: NA
clone_size: NA
v_call: TRBV7-2
j_call: TRBJ1-4
cdr3_nt: TGTGCCAGCAGCTACGACGGAGGGCCCAGCGAAAAACTGTTTTTT
cdr3_aa: CASSYDGGPSEKLFF

d_call: TRBD2
clone_size: NA
v_call: TRBV2
j_call: TRBJ2-7
cdr3_nt: TGTGCCAGCAGTGGGACTAGAATCGAGCAGTACTTC
cdr3_aa: CASSGTRIEQYF

d_call: NA
clone_size: NA
v_call: TRBV7-2
j_call: TRBJ2-7
cdr3_nt: TGTGCCAGCAGTTATAAGATATCGGACGAGCAGTACTTC
cdr3_aa: CASSYKISDEQYF

d_call: TRBD2
clone_size: NA
v_call: TRBV10-1
j_call: TRBJ2-5
cdr3_nt: TGCGCCAGCAGTGGCCCGGGGGGGCCCCAAGAGACCCAGTACTTC
cdr3_aa: CASSGPGGPQETQYF

d_call: NA
clone_size: NA
v_call: TRBV9
j_call: TRBJ2-3
cdr3_nt: TGTGCCAGCAGCGTAGCCGGCGGAGGACTCACAGATACGCAGTATTTT
cdr3_aa: CASSVAGGGLTDTQYF

d_call: NA
clone_size: NA
v_call: TRBV20-1
j_call: TRBJ2-7
cdr3_nt: TGCAGTGCGGCCCTCCTCCCGGAGCAGTACTTC
cdr3_aa: CSAALLPEQYF